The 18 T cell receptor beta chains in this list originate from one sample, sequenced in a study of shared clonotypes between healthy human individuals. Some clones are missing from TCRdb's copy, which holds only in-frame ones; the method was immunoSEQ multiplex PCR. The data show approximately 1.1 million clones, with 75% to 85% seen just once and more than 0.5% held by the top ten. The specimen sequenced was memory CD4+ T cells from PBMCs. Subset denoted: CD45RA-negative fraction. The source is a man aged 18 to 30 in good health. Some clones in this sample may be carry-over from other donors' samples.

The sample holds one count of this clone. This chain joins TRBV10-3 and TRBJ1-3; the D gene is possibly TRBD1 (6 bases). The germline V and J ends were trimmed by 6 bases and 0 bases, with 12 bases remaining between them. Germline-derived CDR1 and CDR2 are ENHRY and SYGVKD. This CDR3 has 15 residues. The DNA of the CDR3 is TGTGCCATCAGGAACCCGGACAGCTCTGGAAACACCATATATTTT. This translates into CAIRNPDSSGNTIYF.

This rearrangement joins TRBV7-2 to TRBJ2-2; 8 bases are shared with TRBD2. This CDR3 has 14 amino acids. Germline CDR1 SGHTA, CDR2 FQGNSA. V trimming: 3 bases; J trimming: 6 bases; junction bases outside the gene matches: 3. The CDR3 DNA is TGTGCCAGCAGCTTTAACGGGAGGGCCGGGGAGCTGTTTTTT. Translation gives CASSFNGRAGELFF.

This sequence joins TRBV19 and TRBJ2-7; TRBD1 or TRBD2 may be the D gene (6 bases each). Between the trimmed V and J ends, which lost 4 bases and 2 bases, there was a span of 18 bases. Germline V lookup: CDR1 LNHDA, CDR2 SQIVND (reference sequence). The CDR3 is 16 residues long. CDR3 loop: CASSTPGATLAYEQYF. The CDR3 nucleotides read TGTGCCAGTAGTACCCCGGGGGCCACTTTGGCCTACGAGCAGTACTTC.

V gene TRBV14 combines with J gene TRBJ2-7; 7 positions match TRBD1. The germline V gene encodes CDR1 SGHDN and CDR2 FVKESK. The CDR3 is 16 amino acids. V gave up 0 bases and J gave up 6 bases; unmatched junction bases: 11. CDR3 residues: CASSQDLGQAAVEQYF. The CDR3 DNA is TGTGCCAGCAGCCAAGATTTAGGACAGGCCGCGGTCGAGCAGTACTTC.

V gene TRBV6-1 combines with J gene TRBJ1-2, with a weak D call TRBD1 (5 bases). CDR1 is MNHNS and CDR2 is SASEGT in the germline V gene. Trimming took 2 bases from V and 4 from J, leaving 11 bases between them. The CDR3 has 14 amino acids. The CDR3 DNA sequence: TGTGCCAGCAGTGAACTCGGGGGGGGCTATGGCTACACCTTC. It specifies CASSELGGGYGYTF.

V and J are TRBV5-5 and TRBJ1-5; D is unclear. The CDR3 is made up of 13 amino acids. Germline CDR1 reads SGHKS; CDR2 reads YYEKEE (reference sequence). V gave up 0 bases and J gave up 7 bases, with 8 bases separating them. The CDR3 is CASSLVYGQPQHF. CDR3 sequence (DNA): TGTGCCAGCAGCTTGGTTTATGGGCAGCCCCAGCATTTT.

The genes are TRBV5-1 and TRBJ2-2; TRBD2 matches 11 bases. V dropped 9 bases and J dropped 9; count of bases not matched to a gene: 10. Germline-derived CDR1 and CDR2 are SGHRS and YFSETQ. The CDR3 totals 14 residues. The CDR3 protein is CATSGTSGHRELFF. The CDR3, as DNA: TGCGCCACCTCCGGGACTAGCGGTCATAGGGAGCTGTTTTTT.

Here the CDR3 DNA reads TGTGCCAGCAGCATCCCTGGGACGGCTCAAGGGAAGCTGTTTTTT. It is translated as CASSIPGTAQGKLFF. V and J are TRBV28 and TRBJ1-4, with a tentative D call TRBD1 (5 bases). The V end was cut by 6 bases, the J end by 14 bases, with 25 bases between. The CDR3 totals 15 residues. Germline assignment: CDR1 MDHEN and CDR2 SYDVKM.

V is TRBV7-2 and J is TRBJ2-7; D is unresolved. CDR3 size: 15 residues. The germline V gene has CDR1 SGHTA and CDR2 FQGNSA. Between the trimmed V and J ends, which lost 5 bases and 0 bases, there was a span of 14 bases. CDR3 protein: CASSASGLSSYEQYF. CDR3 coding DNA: TGTGCCAGCAGCGCCTCCGGGCTAAGCTCCTACGAGCAGTACTTC.

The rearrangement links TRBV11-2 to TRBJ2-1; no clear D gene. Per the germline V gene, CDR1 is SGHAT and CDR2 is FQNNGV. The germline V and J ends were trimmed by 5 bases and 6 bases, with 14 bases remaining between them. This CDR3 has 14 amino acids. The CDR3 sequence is CASSPVLASNEQFF. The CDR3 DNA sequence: TGTGCCAGCAGCCCCGTTTTAGCTAGCAATGAGCAGTTCTTC.

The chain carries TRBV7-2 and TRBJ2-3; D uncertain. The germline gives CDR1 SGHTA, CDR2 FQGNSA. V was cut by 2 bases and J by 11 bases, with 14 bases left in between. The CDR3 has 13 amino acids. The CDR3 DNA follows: TGTGCCAGCAGCTTATTTCGGGCAGGCCAGCAGTATTTT. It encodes CASSLFRAGQQYF.

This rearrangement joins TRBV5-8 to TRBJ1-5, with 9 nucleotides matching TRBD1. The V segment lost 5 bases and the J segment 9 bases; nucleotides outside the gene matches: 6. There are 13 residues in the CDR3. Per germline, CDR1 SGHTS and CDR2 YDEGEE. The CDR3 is CASRQTGGLPQHF. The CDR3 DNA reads TGTGCCAGCAGGCAGACAGGGGGGTTGCCCCAGCATTTT.

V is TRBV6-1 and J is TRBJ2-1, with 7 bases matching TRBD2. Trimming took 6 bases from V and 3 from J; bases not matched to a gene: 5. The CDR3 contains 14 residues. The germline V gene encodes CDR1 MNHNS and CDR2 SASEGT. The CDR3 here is CASRTGGLYNEQFF. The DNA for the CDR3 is TGTGCCAGCAGAACGGGAGGCCTCTACAATGAGCAGTTCTTC.

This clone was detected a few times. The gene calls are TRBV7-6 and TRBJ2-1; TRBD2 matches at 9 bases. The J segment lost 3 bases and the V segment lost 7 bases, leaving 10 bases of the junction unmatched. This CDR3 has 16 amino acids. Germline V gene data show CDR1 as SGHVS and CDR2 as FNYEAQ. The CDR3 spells CASTPGLADHYNEQFF. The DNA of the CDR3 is TGTGCCAGCACACCGGGACTAGCAGACCACTACAATGAGCAGTTCTTC.

In DNA form, the CDR3 reads TGTGCCAGCAGAAAAGACAGGGCAGCGACTGAAGCTTTCTTT. Its translation: CASRKDRAATEAFF. The J gene is TRBJ1-1, the V gene TRBV2; TRBD1 matches 7 bases. V lost 6 bases and J lost 5; bases outside the gene matches: 9. CDR1 is SNHLY, CDR2 FYNNEI, per germline. This CDR3 is 14 amino acids long.

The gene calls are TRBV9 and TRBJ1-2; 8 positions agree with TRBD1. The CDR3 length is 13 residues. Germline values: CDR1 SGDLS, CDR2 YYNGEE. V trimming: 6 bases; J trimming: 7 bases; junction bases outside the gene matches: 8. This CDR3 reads CASNSGGDSGYTF. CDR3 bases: TGTGCCAGCAACTCAGGGGGCGACTCTGGCTACACCTTC.

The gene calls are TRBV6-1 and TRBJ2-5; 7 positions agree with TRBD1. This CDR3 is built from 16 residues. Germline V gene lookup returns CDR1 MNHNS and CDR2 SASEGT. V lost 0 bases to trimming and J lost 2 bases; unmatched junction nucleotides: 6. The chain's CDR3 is CASSEAQAGGQETQYF. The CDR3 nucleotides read TGTGCCAGCAGTGAAGCGCAGGCAGGGGGTCAAGAGACCCAGTACTTC.

For the CDR3, the DNA is TGTGCCAGCAGCCAAGATGGAGACTCGGGGAGGGACTATGGCTACACCTTC. This sequence encodes CASSQDGDSGRDYGYTF. The chain couples TRBV4-2 to TRBJ1-2; D unresolved. The CDR3 length is 17 residues. The germline gives CDR1 LGHNA, CDR2 YNFKEQ. V gave up 0 bases and J gave up 3 bases, with 17 bases separating them.